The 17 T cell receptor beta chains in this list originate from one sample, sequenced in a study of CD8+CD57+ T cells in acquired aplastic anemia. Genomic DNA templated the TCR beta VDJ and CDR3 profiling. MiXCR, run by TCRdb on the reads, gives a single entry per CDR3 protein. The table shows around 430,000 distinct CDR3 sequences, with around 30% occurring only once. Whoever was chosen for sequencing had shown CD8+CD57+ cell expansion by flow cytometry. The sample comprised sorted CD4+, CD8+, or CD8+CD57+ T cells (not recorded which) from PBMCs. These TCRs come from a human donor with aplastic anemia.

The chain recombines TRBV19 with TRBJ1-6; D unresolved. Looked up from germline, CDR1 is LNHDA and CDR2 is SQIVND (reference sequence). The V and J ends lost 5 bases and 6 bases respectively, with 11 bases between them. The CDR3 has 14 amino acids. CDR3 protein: CASSSTQSNSPLHF. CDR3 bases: TGTGCCAGTAGTTCGACTCAGAGTAATTCACCCCTCCACTTT. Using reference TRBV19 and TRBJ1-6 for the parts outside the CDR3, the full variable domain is DGGITQSPKYLFRKEGQNVTLSCEQNLNHDAMYWYRQDPGQGLRLIYYSQIVNDFQKGDIAEGYSVSREKKESFPLTVTSAQKNPTAFYLCASSSTQSNSPLHFGNGTRLTVT.

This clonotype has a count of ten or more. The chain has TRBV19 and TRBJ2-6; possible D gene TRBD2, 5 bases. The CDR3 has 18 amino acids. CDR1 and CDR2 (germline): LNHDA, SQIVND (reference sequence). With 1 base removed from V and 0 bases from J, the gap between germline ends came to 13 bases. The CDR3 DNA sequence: TGTGCCAGTAGTATAGCGGCGGGCGTGAGCTCTGGGGCCAACGTCCTGACTTTC. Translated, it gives CASSIAAGVSSGANVLTF.

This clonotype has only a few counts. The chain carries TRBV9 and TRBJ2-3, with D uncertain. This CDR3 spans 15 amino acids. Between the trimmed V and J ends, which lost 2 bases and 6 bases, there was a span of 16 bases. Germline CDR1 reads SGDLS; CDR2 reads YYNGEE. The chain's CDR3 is CASSVTTAALDTQYF. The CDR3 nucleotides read TGTGCCAGCAGCGTGACGACTGCCGCTCTGGATACGCAGTATTTT.

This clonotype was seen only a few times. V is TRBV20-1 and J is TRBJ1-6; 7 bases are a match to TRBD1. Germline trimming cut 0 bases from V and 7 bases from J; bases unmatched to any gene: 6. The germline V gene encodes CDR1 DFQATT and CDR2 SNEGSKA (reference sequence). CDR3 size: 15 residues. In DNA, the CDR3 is TGCAGTGCTAGAGAGGCGACAGGGCAAAATTCACCCCTCCACTTT. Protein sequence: CSAREATGQNSPLHF.

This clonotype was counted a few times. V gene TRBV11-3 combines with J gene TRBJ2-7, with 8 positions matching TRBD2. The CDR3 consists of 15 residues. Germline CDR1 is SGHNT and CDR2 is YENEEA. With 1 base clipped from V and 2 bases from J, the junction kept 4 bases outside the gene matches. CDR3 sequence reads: CASSLVFSGTYEQYF. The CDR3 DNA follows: TGTGCCAGCAGCTTAGTATTTAGCGGGACCTACGAGCAGTACTTC.

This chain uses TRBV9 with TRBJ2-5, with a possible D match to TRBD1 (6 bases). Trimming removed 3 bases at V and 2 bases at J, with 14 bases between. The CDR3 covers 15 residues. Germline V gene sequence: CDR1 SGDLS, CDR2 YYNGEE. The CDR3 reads CASSAGTRLQETQYF. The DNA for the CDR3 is TGTGCCAGCAGCGCAGGGACAAGACTACAAGAGACCCAGTACTTC.

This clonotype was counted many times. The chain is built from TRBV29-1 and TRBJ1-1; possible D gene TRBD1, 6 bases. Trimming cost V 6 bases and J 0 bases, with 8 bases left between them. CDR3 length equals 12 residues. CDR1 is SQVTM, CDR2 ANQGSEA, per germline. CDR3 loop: CSVGQLNTEAFF. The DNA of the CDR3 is TGCAGCGTCGGACAGCTGAACACTGAAGCTTTCTTT.

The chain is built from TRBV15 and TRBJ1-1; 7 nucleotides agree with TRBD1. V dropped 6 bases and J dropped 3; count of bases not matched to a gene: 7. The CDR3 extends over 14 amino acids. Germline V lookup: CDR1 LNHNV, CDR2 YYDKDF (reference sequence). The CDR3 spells CATSRAGGDTEAFF. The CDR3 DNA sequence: TGTGCCACCAGTAGGGCAGGGGGGGACACTGAAGCTTTCTTT.

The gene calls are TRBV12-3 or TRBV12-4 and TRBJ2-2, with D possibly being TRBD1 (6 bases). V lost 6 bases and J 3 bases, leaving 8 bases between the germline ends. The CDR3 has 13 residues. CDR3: CASRSGDTGELFF. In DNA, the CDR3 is TGTGCCAGCAGGTCAGGGGACACCGGGGAGCTGTTTTTT.

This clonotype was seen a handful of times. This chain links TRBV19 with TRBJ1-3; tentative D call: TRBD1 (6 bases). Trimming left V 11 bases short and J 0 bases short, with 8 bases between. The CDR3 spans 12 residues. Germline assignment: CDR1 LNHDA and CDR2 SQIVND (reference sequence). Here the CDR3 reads CAWDNSGNTIYF. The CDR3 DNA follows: TGTGCCTGGGACAACTCTGGAAACACCATATATTTT.

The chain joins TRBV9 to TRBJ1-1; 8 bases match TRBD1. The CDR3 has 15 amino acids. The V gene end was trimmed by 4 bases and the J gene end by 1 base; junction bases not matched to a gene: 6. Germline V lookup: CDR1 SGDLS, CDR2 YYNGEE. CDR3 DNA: TGTGCCAGCAGCACGCGGACAGGGAGGAACACTGAAGCTTTCTTT. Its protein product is CASSTRTGRNTEAFF. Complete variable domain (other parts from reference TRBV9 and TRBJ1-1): DSGVTQTPKHLITATGQRVTLRCSPRSGDLSVYWYQQSLDQGLQFLIQYYNGEERAKGNILERFSAQQFPDLHSELNLSSLELGDSALYFCASSTRTGRNTEAFFGQGTRLTVV.

CDR3 loop: CASSFWGSETQYF. In DNA, the CDR3 is TGTGCCAGCAGCTTTTGGGGATCAGAGACCCAGTACTTC. V gene TRBV11-2 combines with J gene TRBJ2-5; no clear D. Germline loops: CDR1 SGHAT, CDR2 FQNNGV. The V end lost 3 bases, the J end lost 4 bases, and 9 bases lay between the germline ends. The CDR3 is 13 amino acids.

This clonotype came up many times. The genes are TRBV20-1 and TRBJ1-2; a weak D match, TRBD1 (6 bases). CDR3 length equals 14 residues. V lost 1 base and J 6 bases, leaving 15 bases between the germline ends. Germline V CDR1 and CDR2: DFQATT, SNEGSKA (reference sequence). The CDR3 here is CSARGQGSYDGYTF. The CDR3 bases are TGCAGTGCTAGAGGGCAGGGGAGTTATGATGGCTACACCTTC.

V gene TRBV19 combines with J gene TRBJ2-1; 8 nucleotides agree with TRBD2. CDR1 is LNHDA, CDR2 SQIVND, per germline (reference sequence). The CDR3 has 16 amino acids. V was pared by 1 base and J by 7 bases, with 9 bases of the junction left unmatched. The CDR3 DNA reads TGTGCCAGTAGTATAGGAACTAGCGGAGTAGTTAATGAGCAGTTCTTC. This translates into CASSIGTSGVVNEQFF.

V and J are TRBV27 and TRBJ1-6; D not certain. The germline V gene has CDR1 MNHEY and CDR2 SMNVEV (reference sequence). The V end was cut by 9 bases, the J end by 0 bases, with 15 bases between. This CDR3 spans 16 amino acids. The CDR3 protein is CASIPRVSSYNSPLHF. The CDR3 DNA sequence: TGTGCCAGTATACCAAGAGTGAGCTCCTATAATTCACCCCTCCACTTT.

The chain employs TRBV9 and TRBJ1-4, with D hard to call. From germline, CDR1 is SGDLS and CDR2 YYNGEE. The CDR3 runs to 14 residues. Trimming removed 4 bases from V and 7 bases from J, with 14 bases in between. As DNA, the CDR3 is TGTGCCAGCAGCCCTCGGACCGGCGGTGAAAAACTGTTTTTT. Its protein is CASSPRTGGEKLFF.

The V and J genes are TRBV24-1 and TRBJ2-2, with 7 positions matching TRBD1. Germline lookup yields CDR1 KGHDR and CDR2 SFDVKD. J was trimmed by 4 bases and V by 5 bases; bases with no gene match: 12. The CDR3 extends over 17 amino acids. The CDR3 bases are TGTGCCACCAGTGCCGTTGACAGGGTGGTTGGCACCGGGGAGCTGTTTTTT. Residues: CATSAVDRVVGTGELFF.